These 19 T cell receptor beta chains were all obtained from the same sample, sequenced in a study of T-cell reconstitution after alpha-beta-depleted transplantation in children. Construction of the TCRbeta library involved unique molecular identifiers. One entry per CDR3 protein results from TCRdb running MiXCR on the PCR reads. The sample lists 440,000 or so distinct CDR3 sequences; about 45% were seen once. This sample comprised PBMCs, obtained before TCRalphabeta/CD19-depleted stem cell transplant. The source of these receptors is a girl aged 2-15 years with aplastic anemia, due to receive a stem cell transplant.

The chain carries TRBV9 and TRBJ2-3; possibly TRBD1 for D (5 bases). The CDR3 sequence is 16 residues long. The V end was cut by 3 bases, the J end by 0 bases, with 14 bases between. CDR1 and CDR2 from the germline V gene are SGDLS and YYNGEE. For the CDR3, the DNA is TGTGCCAGCAGCGGCCGGACAATTCCGAGCACAGATACGCAGTATTTT. Amino acid sequence: CASSGRTIPSTDTQYF.

This clonotype was seen many times. The rearrangement links TRBV3-1 to TRBJ2-3; 7 bases match TRBD2. With 1 base clipped from V and 4 bases from J, the junction kept 5 bases outside the gene matches. The CDR3 length is 15 residues. Germline values: CDR1 LGHDT, CDR2 YNNKEL (reference sequence). CDR3 coding DNA: TGTGCCAGCAGCCAAGTACTAGCGATAGCAGATACGCAGTATTTT. Translation: CASSQVLAIADTQYF.

J is TRBJ2-7 and V is TRBV28; maybe TRBD2 (6 bases). CDR3 size: 16 residues. V shed 2 bases and J shed 4 bases, with 18 bases lying between them. Looked up from germline, CDR1 is MDHEN and CDR2 is SYDVKM. CDR3 sequence (DNA): TGTGCCAGCAGTTTACCGGGAGATTATGATTTGTACGAGCAGTACTTC. Translating it yields CASSLPGDYDLYEQYF.

This clonotype was observed a handful of times. V gene TRBV29-1 combines with J gene TRBJ1-3, with 7 bases fitting TRBD1. With 5 bases clipped from V and 0 bases from J, the junction kept 4 bases outside the gene matches. Germline V gives CDR1 SQVTM, CDR2 ANQGSEA. This CDR3 has 14 amino acids. CDR3 nucleotides: TGCAGCGTTAGATCAGGGGGCTCTGGAAACACCATATATTTT. It encodes CSVRSGGSGNTIYF.

In this sample, this clonotype turned up many times. The V and J genes are TRBV5-1 and TRBJ2-1; the match to TRBD2 covers 11 bases. After removal of 0 bases from V and 10 bases from J, the junction contained 6 bases not matched to a gene. Looked up from germline, CDR1 is SGHRS and CDR2 is YFSETQ. This CDR3 is 15 amino acids long. CDR3 in amino acids: CASSLEVAGGQEQFF. The DNA for the CDR3 is TGCGCCAGCAGCTTGGAGGTAGCGGGAGGGCAGGAGCAGTTCTTC.

This clonotype was found many times. The chain is built from TRBV18 and TRBJ1-1; D uncertain. The CDR3 runs 15 residues. Germline assignment: CDR1 KGHSH and CDR2 LQKENI. V was pared by 2 bases and J by 3 bases, with 13 bases between. CDR3 sequence (DNA): TGTGCCAGCTCACCAATGCAGGTCGGGGACACTGAAGCTTTCTTT. It codes for CASSPMQVGDTEAFF.

This clonotype was observed many times. The chain joins TRBV5-1 to TRBJ1-2; no definite D call. Trimming shortened V by 0 bases and J by 2 bases, and 8 bases separated the two germline ends. Germline lookup yields CDR1 SGHRS and CDR2 YFSETQ. The CDR3 has 14 amino acids. CDR3 residues: CASSLASTNYGYTF. The CDR3 nucleotides are TGCGCCAGCAGCTTGGCTTCCACGAACTATGGCTACACCTTC.

This clonotype showed up many times. The chain has TRBV5-4 and TRBJ2-3; D call uncertain. There are 12 residues in the CDR3. V lost 7 bases, J lost 0 bases, and 6 bases lay in between. CDR1 and CDR2 (germline): SGHNT, YYREEE (reference sequence). This CDR3 is CASADSTDTQYF. As DNA, the CDR3 is TGTGCCAGCGCGGACAGCACAGATACGCAGTATTTT.

This clonotype was recorded a few times. V gene TRBV16 combines with J gene TRBJ1-2, with a tentative D call TRBD1 (5 bases). The germline V gene has CDR1 KGHSY and CDR2 FQNENV. The CDR3 length is 14 residues. V lost 2 bases and J lost 1, with 8 bases in between. The CDR3 spells CASSQGGNNYGYTF. The CDR3 nucleotides are TGTGCCAGCAGCCAAGGGGGGAATAACTATGGCTACACCTTC.

J is TRBJ2-7 and V is TRBV20-1, with D perhaps matching TRBD1 (6 bases). V was trimmed by 1 base and J by 3 bases, leaving 13 bases between them. Germline loops: CDR1 DFQATT, CDR2 SNEGSKA (reference sequence). The CDR3 is made up of 14 amino acids. CDR3 loop: CSARAGHIFYEQYF. CDR3 nucleotide sequence: TGCAGTGCTAGAGCGGGACATATTTTCTACGAGCAGTACTTC.

This clonotype was seen only a few times. The V and J genes are TRBV6-2 or TRBV6-3 and TRBJ2-7; 8 bases match TRBD2. This CDR3 contains 15 residues. The ends lost 2 bases at V and 2 bases at J; junction bases unmatched: 5. Germline assignment: CDR1 MNHEY and CDR2 SVGEGT. The CDR3: CASSYVAGGPYEQYF. CDR3 DNA: TGTGCCAGCAGTTACGTCGCGGGGGGCCCCTACGAGCAGTACTTC.

This chain uses TRBV20-1 with TRBJ2-1; D gene ambiguous. The V end was cut by 6 bases, the J end by 4 bases, with 7 bases between. The CDR3 consists of 11 residues. Germline lookup yields CDR1 DFQATT and CDR2 SNEGSKA (reference sequence). The CDR3 is CSARWYNEQFF. In DNA, the CDR3 is TGCAGTGCAAGATGGTACAATGAGCAGTTCTTC.

In its sample, this clonotype was seen a few times. In DNA, the CDR3 is TGTGCCAGCAGCGTAGCTCCGGGACTAGCAACAGATACGCAGTATTTT. Encoded protein: CASSVAPGLATDTQYF. The rearrangement uses TRBV9 and TRBJ2-3; 9 bases fit TRBD2. The CDR3 is 16 residues long. The V segment lost 0 bases and the J segment 3 bases; nucleotides outside the gene matches: 5. The V gene's germline CDR1 is SGDLS and CDR2 YYNGEE.

The chain employs TRBV6-4 and TRBJ2-3; 10 nucleotides match TRBD2. Germline assignment: CDR1 MRHNA and CDR2 SNTAGT. The junction had 14 bases not matched to a gene; V was cut back by 6 bases and J by 8 bases. This CDR3 has 16 amino acids. CDR3 protein: CASRRVPAGGPSTQYF. In nucleotides, the CDR3 is TGTGCCAGCAGGCGCGTACCAGCGGGAGGGCCGAGTACGCAGTATTTT.

V and J are TRBV11-1 and TRBJ2-6; possible D gene TRBD2, 5 bases. Trimming removed 3 bases from V and 4 bases from J, with 19 bases in between. Germline values: CDR1 SGHAT, CDR2 FQDESV (reference sequence). The CDR3 is made up of 18 amino acids. Here the CDR3 reads CASSFPLRGGPGANVLTF. CDR3 sequence (DNA): TGTGCCAGCAGCTTCCCACTCCGAGGAGGTCCCGGGGCCAACGTCCTGACTTTC.

J is TRBJ1-1 and V is TRBV27, with D possibly being TRBD1 (5 bases). Germline V CDR1 and CDR2: MNHEY, SMNVEV (reference sequence). This CDR3 is 14 amino acids long. The V gene lost 9 bases and the J gene lost 3 bases, with 17 bases spanning the gap. CDR3: CASSRGDEHTEAFF. The CDR3 DNA is TGTGCCAGTTCACGAGGGGACGAGCACACTGAAGCTTTCTTT.

The chain joins TRBV15 to TRBJ2-1; 11 positions agree with TRBD1. Trimming took 5 bases from V and 8 from J; bases not matched to a gene: 5. The CDR3 consists of 14 residues. Germline V gene data show CDR1 as LNHNV and CDR2 as YYDKDF (reference sequence). The CDR3 nucleotides are TGTGCCACCAGCGAGGACAGGGGGCATGATGAGCAGTTCTTC. Protein sequence: CATSEDRGHDEQFF.

The V gene is TRBV20-1, the J gene TRBJ2-1; TRBD2 might be the D (6 bases). Germline V gene sequence: CDR1 DFQATT, CDR2 SNEGSKA (reference sequence). The CDR3 contains 14 residues. V was clipped by 5 bases and J by 6 bases, with 17 bases between them. The DNA of the CDR3 is TGCAGTGCTTTGGGGCCGATCGGGGGCAATGAGCAGTTCTTC. Translating it yields CSALGPIGGNEQFF.

This chain links TRBV29-1 with TRBJ2-5; D call uncertain. V lost 2 bases, J lost 5 bases, and 9 bases lay in between. The germline V gene has CDR1 SQVTM and CDR2 ANQGSEA. The CDR3 contains 12 residues. The CDR3, as DNA: TGCAGCGTTGAACTACCCGGGGAGACCCAGTACTTC. It codes for CSVELPGETQYF.